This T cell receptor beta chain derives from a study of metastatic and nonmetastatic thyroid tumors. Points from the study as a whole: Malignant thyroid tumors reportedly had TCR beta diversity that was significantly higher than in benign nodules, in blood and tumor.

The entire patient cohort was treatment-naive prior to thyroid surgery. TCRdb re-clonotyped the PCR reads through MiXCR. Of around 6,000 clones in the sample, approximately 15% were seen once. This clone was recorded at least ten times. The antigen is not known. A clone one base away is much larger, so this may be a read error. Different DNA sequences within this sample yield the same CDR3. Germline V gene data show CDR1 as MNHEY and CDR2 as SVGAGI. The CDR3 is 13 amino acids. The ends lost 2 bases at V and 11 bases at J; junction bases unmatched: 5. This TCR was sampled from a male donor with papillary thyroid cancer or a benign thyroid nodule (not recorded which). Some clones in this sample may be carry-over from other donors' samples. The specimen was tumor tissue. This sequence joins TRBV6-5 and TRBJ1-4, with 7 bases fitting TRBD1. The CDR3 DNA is TGTGCCAGCAGTTACCGGGTGACAGGGAAACTGTTTTTT. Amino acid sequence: CASSYRVTGKLFF.